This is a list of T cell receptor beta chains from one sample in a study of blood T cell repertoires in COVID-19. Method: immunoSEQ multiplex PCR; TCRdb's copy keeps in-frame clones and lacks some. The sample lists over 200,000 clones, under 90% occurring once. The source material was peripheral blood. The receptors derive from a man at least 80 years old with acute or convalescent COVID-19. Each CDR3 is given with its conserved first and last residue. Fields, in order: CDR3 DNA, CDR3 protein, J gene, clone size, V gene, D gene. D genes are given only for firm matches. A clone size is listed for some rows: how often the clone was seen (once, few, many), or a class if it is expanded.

CDR3 DNA: TGTGCCAGCAGTCAGCGGACTAGCGGTCACACAGATACGCAGTATTTT
CDR3 protein: CASSQRTSGHTDTQYF
J gene: TRBJ2-3
clone size: .
V gene: TRBV6-6
D gene: TRBD2

CDR3 DNA: TGTGCCACCAGTGAGCACTTACTAGCGGGAGTTACCGGGGAGCTGTTTTTT
CDR3 protein: CATSEHLLAGVTGELFF
J gene: TRBJ2-2
clone size: .
V gene: TRBV24-1
D gene: TRBD2

CDR3 DNA: TGCGCCAGCAGCTTGACCGCCCGACAGGGGCGCTCCTACAATGAGCAGTTCTTC
CDR3 protein: CASSLTARQGRSYNEQFF
J gene: TRBJ2-1
clone size: .
V gene: TRBV5-1
D gene: TRBD1

CDR3 DNA: TGTGCCAGCAGTCAATCGGGACAGGGGATCTATTATGGCTACACCTTC
CDR3 protein: CASSQSGQGIYYGYTF
J gene: TRBJ1-2
clone size: .
V gene: TRBV27
D gene: TRBD1

CDR3 DNA: TGTGCCAGCAGCTTGGGCACAAAACAGGTTGGCTACACCTTC
CDR3 protein: CASSLGTKQVGYTF
J gene: TRBJ1-2
clone size: .
V gene: TRBV5-4
D gene: .

CDR3 DNA: TGTGCCAGTACCCAGGCCTCCTACAATGAGCAGTTCTTC
CDR3 protein: CASTQASYNEQFF
J gene: TRBJ2-1
clone size: .
V gene: TRBV19
D gene: .

CDR3 DNA: TGTGCCAGCAGTTTATTTGCGTCAAGCTCCTACAATGAGCAGTTCTTC
CDR3 protein: CASSLFASSSYNEQFF
J gene: TRBJ2-1
clone size: .
V gene: TRBV27
D gene: .

CDR3 DNA: TGTGCCAGCAGCCCCACTGCAGGGTGGGCTAATGAAAAACTGTTTTTT
CDR3 protein: CASSPTAGWANEKLFF
J gene: TRBJ1-4
clone size: few
V gene: TRBV7-8
D gene: .

CDR3 DNA: TGTGCCATACAGGGGGATGACACTGAAGCTTTCTTT
CDR3 protein: CAIQGDDTEAFF
J gene: TRBJ1-1
clone size: few
V gene: TRBV15
D gene: TRBD1

CDR3 DNA: TGTGCCAGCAGTTCCCGGGGGGTGTTGTGGTACGAGCAGTACTTC
CDR3 protein: CASSSRGVLWYEQYF
J gene: TRBJ2-7
clone size: .
V gene: TRBV28
D gene: TRBD2

CDR3 DNA: TGTGCCAGCAGCTCAGGGGGAGAGACCCAGTACTTC
CDR3 protein: CASSSGGETQYF
J gene: TRBJ2-5
clone size: .
V gene: TRBV12-3/TRBV12-4
D gene: TRBD1

CDR3 DNA: TGTGCCAGCAGTCGAGACGGAGGTGGCAATCAGCCCCAGCATTTT
CDR3 protein: CASSRDGGGNQPQHF
J gene: TRBJ1-5
clone size: .
V gene: TRBV5-4
D gene: .

CDR3 DNA: TGCGCCAGCAGCCAAGAACCCTATAGAGGGCAGGCGAACACTGAAGCTTTCTTT
CDR3 protein: CASSQEPYRGQANTEAFF
J gene: TRBJ1-1
clone size: .
V gene: TRBV4-3
D gene: .

CDR3 DNA: TGTGCCAGCAGTCCCCACAGGGGGGAGCTGAACACTGAAGCTTTCTTT
CDR3 protein: CASSPHRGELNTEAFF
J gene: TRBJ1-1
clone size: .
V gene: TRBV28
D gene: TRBD1

CDR3 DNA: TGTGCCAGCAGTGAGACAGGTTATAATTCACCCCTCCACTTT
CDR3 protein: CASSETGYNSPLHF
J gene: TRBJ1-6
clone size: .
V gene: TRBV27
D gene: .

CDR3 DNA: TGTGCCAGCATCAAAGGGGGACTTACCCGCAATGAGCAGTTCTTC
CDR3 protein: CASIKGGLTRNEQFF
J gene: TRBJ2-1
clone size: .
V gene: TRBV21-1
D gene: .

CDR3 DNA: TGCGCCAGCAGCCAAGATGGGACAGGGGCTGAAAAACTGTTTTTT
CDR3 protein: CASSQDGTGAEKLFF
J gene: TRBJ1-4
clone size: .
V gene: TRBV4-1
D gene: TRBD1

CDR3 DNA: TGTGCCAGCAGCTTAGGACGGGGATTAGACAGGTCAATAGCCAAAAACATTCAGTACTTC
CDR3 protein: CASSLGRGLDRSIAKNIQYF
J gene: TRBJ2-4
clone size: .
V gene: TRBV11-3
D gene: .

CDR3 DNA: TGTGCCACCCCCTTGGAGGGTGAGCACACCGGGGAGCTGTTTTTT
CDR3 protein: CATPLEGEHTGELFF
J gene: TRBJ2-2
clone size: .
V gene: TRBV15
D gene: .

CDR3 DNA: TGTGCCAGCAGCCACGGACAGTCTGAAAAACTGTTTTTT
CDR3 protein: CASSHGQSEKLFF
J gene: TRBJ1-4
clone size: .
V gene: TRBV3-1/TRBV3-2
D gene: .

CDR3 DNA: TGTGCCAGTAGGATGGCGGGGGCGAGCACCGGGGAGCTGTTTTTT
CDR3 protein: CASRMAGASTGELFF
J gene: TRBJ2-2
clone size: .
V gene: TRBV19
D gene: .

CDR3 DNA: TGTGCCAGCAGCGGGGTCTCCTACGAGCAGTACTTC
CDR3 protein: CASSGVSYEQYF
J gene: TRBJ2-7
clone size: .
V gene: TRBV6-5
D gene: .

CDR3 DNA: TGTGCCAGCAGTGCGGGAGGAACTGAAGCTTTCTTT
CDR3 protein: CASSAGGTEAFF
J gene: TRBJ1-1
clone size: .
V gene: TRBV2
D gene: .

CDR3 DNA: TGTGCCATCAGTGACGCCAATGGCAACGGGGGAGCTTTCTTT
CDR3 protein: CAISDANGNGGAFF
J gene: TRBJ1-1
clone size: .
V gene: TRBV10-3
D gene: .

CDR3 DNA: TGTGCCACCAGTGATCCAAATCACAATGAGCAGTTCTTC
CDR3 protein: CATSDPNHNEQFF
J gene: TRBJ2-1
clone size: .
V gene: TRBV24-1
D gene: .

CDR3 DNA: TGTGCCACCCGTTGGGACACACGTCCTAACTATGGCTACACCTTC
CDR3 protein: CATRWDTRPNYGYTF
J gene: TRBJ1-2
clone size: .
V gene: TRBV19
D gene: .

CDR3 DNA: TGTGCCAGCAGATCAACAGCAGGAGATACGCAGTATTTT
CDR3 protein: CASRSTAGDTQYF
J gene: TRBJ2-3
clone size: .
V gene: TRBV11-2
D gene: .

CDR3 DNA: TGTGCCAGTAGTATCTTTCCCGGACAGGCCGTTAGGTATGGCTACACCTTC
CDR3 protein: CASSIFPGQAVRYGYTF
J gene: TRBJ1-2
clone size: .
V gene: TRBV19
D gene: TRBD1

CDR3 DNA: TGTGCCAGTAGTTTCCGCCGGGACACCCGATATTCACCCCTCCACTTT
CDR3 protein: CASSFRRDTRYSPLHF
J gene: TRBJ1-6
clone size: .
V gene: TRBV19
D gene: .

CDR3 DNA: TGCGCCAGCAGCTTGGTCCAGGGACTCCTCTCCTACGAGCAGTACTTC
CDR3 protein: CASSLVQGLLSYEQYF
J gene: TRBJ2-7
clone size: .
V gene: TRBV5-1
D gene: .

CDR3 DNA: TGTGCCAGCAGCCTCCAGCCGGGACTAGCTTCCGATGAGCAGTTCTTC
CDR3 protein: CASSLQPGLASDEQFF
J gene: TRBJ2-1
clone size: .
V gene: TRBV9
D gene: TRBD2

CDR3 DNA: TGTGCCAGCAGCTTAGATTTTAGCGGGCAAGAGACCCAGTACTTC
CDR3 protein: CASSLDFSGQETQYF
J gene: TRBJ2-5
clone size: .
V gene: TRBV11-2
D gene: TRBD2

CDR3 DNA: TGTGCCAGCAGCAAAGGTCCGGCAGGCGTCCTAACCTCTGGAAACACCATATATTTT
CDR3 protein: CASSKGPAGVLTSGNTIYF
J gene: TRBJ1-3
clone size: .
V gene: TRBV21-1
D gene: .

CDR3 DNA: TGTGCCAGCAGCTTCACGACAGGGGGCATTGGGGAGCTGTTTTTT
CDR3 protein: CASSFTTGGIGELFF
J gene: TRBJ2-2
clone size: .
V gene: TRBV11-3
D gene: TRBD1

CDR3 DNA: TGCGCCAGCAGGGAAACAGGGGGCAGTTGGGCCAACGTCCTGACTTTC
CDR3 protein: CASRETGGSWANVLTF
J gene: TRBJ2-6
clone size: .
V gene: TRBV10-2
D gene: TRBD1

CDR3 DNA: TGTGCCAGCAGCTTTCTCGCGGGAGGGCCGTTAGTCGGCGGGGAGCTGTTTTTT
CDR3 protein: CASSFLAGGPLVGGELFF
J gene: TRBJ2-2
clone size: .
V gene: TRBV7-2
D gene: TRBD2

CDR3 DNA: TGTGCCACCAGTGAGCGGGCTTTCACAGATACGCAGTATTTT
CDR3 protein: CATSERAFTDTQYF
J gene: TRBJ2-3
clone size: .
V gene: TRBV24-1
D gene: .

CDR3 DNA: TGTGCCTGGAGTGGGGGGGGACTAGCGGGAACGGAGACCCAGTACTTC
CDR3 protein: CAWSGGGLAGTETQYF
J gene: TRBJ2-5
clone size: .
V gene: TRBV30
D gene: TRBD2

CDR3 DNA: TGTGCCAGCAGCCCAAGGAGTAATCAGCCCCAGCATTTT
CDR3 protein: CASSPRSNQPQHF
J gene: TRBJ1-5
clone size: .
V gene: TRBV3-1/TRBV3-2
D gene: .

CDR3 DNA: TGTGCCAGCAGCGTCAGGGACTACGAGCAGTACTTC
CDR3 protein: CASSVRDYEQYF
J gene: TRBJ2-7
clone size: .
V gene: TRBV7-9
D gene: .

CDR3 DNA: TGTGCCAGCAGTTTTTTTCCTTACAATGAGCAGTTCTTC
CDR3 protein: CASSFFPYNEQFF
J gene: TRBJ2-1
clone size: .
V gene: TRBV12-3/TRBV12-4
D gene: .